Sequencing of this T cell receptor (beta chain) was carried out in a study of cytomegalovirus exposure and HLA in healthy donors. Primers: 60 Vbeta forward and 13 Jbeta reverse. TCRdb's copy holds only in-frame clones and misses some; the assay was immunoSEQ multiplex PCR. The table shows some 120,000 clones, with roughly four fifths occurring only once. Details on this clone: Its cognate antigen is unknown.

General study results and limits: According to a later analysis, most TCR beta chains associated with CMV appeared HLA-restricted. According to an earlier analysis, most TCR beta V segments yielded productive rearrangements about 87% or about 30% of the time. Later analysis found that TCR beta chains associated with HLA were more clonally expanded than other, equally common chains.

The ends lost 2 bases at V and 1 base at J; junction bases unmatched: 5. Germline V CDR1 and CDR2: SGHNT, YYREEE (reference sequence). The CDR3 is 15 amino acids. The TCR sequence derives from a man aged 18 to 30 in good health and CMV-seronegative. Source material: PBMCs. The chain couples TRBV5-4 to TRBJ1-2; 7 nucleotides line up with TRBD1. Here the CDR3 reads CASSFPGGVNYGYTF. Written as DNA, the CDR3 is TGTGCCAGCAGCTTTCCAGGGGGTGTTAACTATGGCTACACCTTC.